Below, one T cell receptor beta chain is given with its context. Its cognate antigen is unknown. Germline CDR1 and CDR2: LGHNT and FRNRAP. The length of the CDR3 is 14 residues. Trimming took 7 bases from V and 5 from J, leaving 14 bases between them. Time point indicated: healthy volunteer bleed at 2 weeks. Total RNA extraction was carried out from unfractionated whole blood. These data come from a study of human T cells and chemical hapten exposure. The wider study: The variation in per-sample TCR yields arose mainly from small differences in pooled library volumes. General observations from the study: Unchanged with DPC sensitization were TCRs above 1 in 1000 frequency.

Unique molecular identifiers were affixed to discrete cDNA molecules within the library. TCRdb fed the RACE reads into MiXCR, producing one record per CDR3 protein. This table holds 100,000 to 150,000 distinct CDR3 sequences, approximately 9.5% found once. Sequencing was performed on whole blood. V gene TRBV12-5 combines with J gene TRBJ2-2; D is possibly TRBD2 (6 bases). The sequence was obtained from a male donor in good health. Some clones in this sample may be carry-over from other donors' samples. The CDR3 bases are TGTGCTAGTGTGCGCCCGGGAGAAACCGGGGAGCTGTTTTTT. This gives the protein CASVRPGETGELFF.